These 16 T cell receptor beta chains were sequenced from one sample in a study of cytomegalovirus exposure and HLA in healthy donors. Sequencing used immunoSEQ multiplex PCR; TCRdb keeps in-frame clones, though not all of them. The table records 100,000 to 120,000 clones, 70% to 90% of them present only once. Sequences were obtained from PBMCs. The source of these receptors is a woman aged 25 to 39 in good health and CMV-seropositive.

This chain connects TRBV29-1 to TRBJ1-2; 7 bases are a match to TRBD1. CDR1 and CDR2 (germline): SQVTM, ANQGSEA. The V segment lost 1 base and the J segment 5 bases; nucleotides outside the gene matches: 4. This CDR3 is 13 amino acids long. CDR3 protein: CSVEATGVYGYTF. CDR3 coding DNA: TGCAGCGTTGAAGCAACAGGGGTATATGGCTACACCTTC.

About this clone: A read error may produce the germline difference seen at one junction end. V and J are TRBV9 and TRBJ2-3; a weak D match, TRBD2 (6 bases). Looked up from germline, CDR1 is SGDLS and CDR2 is YYNGEE. The CDR3 runs to 15 residues. The CDR3: CASSVMGLSIDTQYF. CDR3 in DNA: TGTGCCAGCAGCGTAATGGGACTGAGCATAGATACGCAGTATTTT.

J is TRBJ2-5 and V is TRBV20-1; D is ambiguous. This CDR3 spans 11 amino acids. With 3 bases removed from V and 4 bases from J, the gap between germline ends came to 6 bases. The V gene's germline CDR1 is DFQATT and CDR2 SNEGSKA (reference sequence). Written as DNA, the CDR3 is TGCAGTGCTAGCTCTTCAGAGACCCAGTACTTC. Encoded protein: CSASSSETQYF.

The chain is built from TRBV27 and TRBJ1-2, with 10 nucleotides matching TRBD1. With V trimmed by 5 bases and J by 6 bases, 6 bases remained unmatched. Looked up from germline, CDR1 is MNHEY and CDR2 is SMNVEV (reference sequence). This CDR3 region has 14 residues. CDR3 sequence (DNA): TGTGCCAGCAGTCCCGGGACAGGGGACGATGGCTACACCTTC. This encodes CASSPGTGDDGYTF.

The V gene is TRBV5-1, the J gene TRBJ2-3; TRBD2 matches 8 bases. CDR1 is SGHRS, CDR2 YFSETQ, per germline. The junction had 4 bases not matched to a gene; V was cut back by 0 bases and J by 4 bases. The CDR3 loop spans 15 amino acids. In DNA, the CDR3 is TGCGCCAGCAGCTTGGGTAGCGGGGCCTCAGATACGCAGTATTTT. Its protein is CASSLGSGASDTQYF.

The chain recombines TRBV7-2 with TRBJ2-1; 8 positions agree with TRBD2. The CDR3 runs 15 residues. V shed 5 bases, J shed 1 base, and the junction held 4 bases outside the gene matches. CDR1 and CDR2 from the germline V gene are SGHTA and FQGNSA. The CDR3: CASSPRGGSYNEQFF. In nucleotides, the CDR3 is TGTGCCAGCAGCCCCCGGGGGGGATCCTACAATGAGCAGTTCTTC.

The CDR3 DNA reads as TGTGCCAGCAGCTTAGGGGAGGGGTCCGATACGCAGTATTTT. Amino acid sequence: CASSLGEGSDTQYF. This rearrangement joins TRBV13 to TRBJ2-3; a possible D gene is TRBD2 (6 bases). V shed 0 bases and J shed 6 bases, with 10 bases lying between them. The CDR3 is 14 amino acids. Looked up from germline, CDR1 is PRHDT and CDR2 is FYEKMQ (reference sequence).

This chain links TRBV6-6 with TRBJ2-7, with 11 bases that match TRBD1. V was clipped by 7 bases and J by 3 bases; unmatched bases: 8. This CDR3 region has 15 residues. The germline V gene encodes CDR1 MNHNY and CDR2 SVGAGI (reference sequence). Here the CDR3 reads CASIHAGTGGYEQYF. The CDR3 DNA sequence: TGTGCCAGCATCCATGCCGGGACAGGGGGCTACGAGCAGTACTTC.

The chain uses TRBV9 and TRBJ2-5, with D hard to call. Germline V lookup: CDR1 SGDLS, CDR2 YYNGEE. The CDR3 contains 13 residues. Trimming stripped 0 bases from V and 3 bases from J, with 6 bases between. The CDR3 region has the DNA TGTGCCAGCAGCGTAGTGGAGAAAGAGACCCAGTACTTC. Its protein product is CASSVVEKETQYF.

This chain links TRBV7-8 with TRBJ2-2; 7 nucleotides align to TRBD1. Germline loops: CDR1 SGHVS, CDR2 FQNEAQ. The V segment lost 9 bases and the J segment 5 bases; nucleotides outside the gene matches: 9. This CDR3 comprises 14 residues. CDR3 amino acids: CASIDRVGTGELFF. The CDR3 DNA follows: TGTGCCAGTATAGACAGGGTTGGGACCGGGGAGCTGTTTTTT.

The chain employs TRBV5-1 and TRBJ2-7; TRBD2 agrees at 9 bases. Germline V gives CDR1 SGHRS, CDR2 YFSETQ. The CDR3 has 13 amino acids. With V trimmed by 8 bases and J by 3 bases, 6 bases remained unmatched. The chain's CDR3 is CASGLAGNYEQYF. The CDR3 nucleotides read TGCGCCAGTGGCCTAGCGGGAAACTACGAGCAGTACTTC.

The V call is TRBV27, the J call TRBJ1-2, with TRBD1 as a possible D gene (5 bases). V dropped 4 bases and J dropped 8 bases, with 14 bases sitting between them. Per the germline V gene, CDR1 is MNHEY and CDR2 is SMNVEV (reference sequence). The CDR3 consists of 13 residues. The CDR3 DNA reads TGTGCCAGCAGTTATGGGGGGTTGGGCGGCTACACCTTC. Translation gives CASSYGGLGGYTF.

This chain joins TRBV11-2 and TRBJ2-3; the match to TRBD1 covers 9 bases. The CDR3 runs to 15 residues. Trimming at V came to 4 bases and at J to 1 base, leaving 3 bases not matched to a gene. Germline V gives CDR1 SGHAT, CDR2 FQNNGV. The CDR3: CASSYRGRGTDTQYF. CDR3 bases: TGTGCCAGCAGCTACAGGGGGCGCGGCACAGATACGCAGTATTTT.

The chain has TRBV20-1 and TRBJ1-1; D possibly corresponds to TRBD1 (5 bases). V was pared by 6 bases and J by 4 bases, with 9 bases between. The germline gives CDR1 DFQATT, CDR2 SNEGSKA (reference sequence). The CDR3 is made up of 11 amino acids. Here the CDR3 reads CSARQSTEAFF. In DNA form, the CDR3 reads TGCAGTGCCAGACAGTCCACTGAAGCTTTCTTT.

V and J are TRBV27 and TRBJ1-1, with 11 bases lining up with TRBD1. There are 16 residues in the CDR3. Germline-derived CDR1 and CDR2 are MNHEY and SMNVEV (reference sequence). V shed 5 bases, J shed 4 bases, and the junction held 9 bases outside the gene matches. Here the CDR3 reads CASSARTGGRGTEAFF. The CDR3 nucleotides read TGTGCCAGCAGTGCGCGGACAGGGGGCCGGGGCACTGAAGCTTTCTTT.

This sequence joins TRBV4-1 and TRBJ2-1; perhaps TRBD2 as D (6 bases). The CDR3 is 12 residues long. V lost 2 bases and J 11 bases, leaving 10 bases between the germline ends. Germline V gives CDR1 MGHRA, CDR2 YSYEKL. This chain's CDR3 is CASSQISGKQFF. The CDR3 nucleotides read TGCGCCAGCAGCCAAATTAGCGGAAAGCAGTTCTTC.